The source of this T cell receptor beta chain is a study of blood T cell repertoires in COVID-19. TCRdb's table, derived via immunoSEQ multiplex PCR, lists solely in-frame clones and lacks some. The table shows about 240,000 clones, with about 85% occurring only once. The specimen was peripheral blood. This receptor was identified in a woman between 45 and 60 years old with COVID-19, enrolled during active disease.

CDR3 amino acids: CASSISSGGAGDTQYF. CDR3 sequence (DNA): TGTGCCAGTAGTATATCGAGCGGGGGGGCCGGGGATACGCAGTATTTT. The rearrangement links TRBV19 to TRBJ2-3; TRBD2 matches at 10 bases. Germline V gene sequence: CDR1 LNHDA, CDR2 SQIVND (reference sequence). V dropped 2 bases and J dropped 6; count of bases not matched to a gene: 8. The CDR3 runs 16 residues.